Here is one T cell receptor (beta chain) with its context. The data were obtained in a study of T cells expressing NK-cell markers. Following a re-call of the 5' RACE reads, TCRdb has one entry per CDR3 protein and lacks DNA. The sample has 140,000 to 150,000 distinct CDR3 sequences; the top ten hold around 12%. There are 15 residues in the CDR3. Germline V lookup: CDR1 LNHDA, CDR2 SQIVND (reference sequence). The specimen sequenced was blood T cells: a sorted CD56 or NKG2C T cell subset, CD4+ or CD8+ T cells, or bulk PBMC T cells (not recorded which). The chain joins TRBV19 to TRBJ1-1; as DNA is missing, the TRBD1 call by TCRdb cannot be tested. The TCR sequence derives from a man between 18 and 35 years old in good health. The CDR3: CASSPTGAEYTEAFF.